What follows is one T cell receptor (beta chain) and its context. Its antigen is undetermined. Time point described: week 35, safety follow-up. Vaccinated patients received 300 ug of mutant IDH1 20-mer peptide per dose, with topical imiquimod. Only in-frame clones appear in the TCRdb table, and some are missing; sequencing was by immunoSEQ multiplex PCR. The table lists 33,000 or so clones, around three quarters of them singletons. The entry originates in a study of a mutant IDH1 vaccine in newly diagnosed glioma. Study context: Vaccines began 4-6 weeks after radiotherapy alone, or with temozolomide cycles. Most had both radiotherapy and temozolomide beforehand; others had only one. Weeks 35 and 47 hosted visits V12 and V13, respectively. Study-level results: Pseudoprogression seemed unrelated to changes in top peripheral T cell clonotypes.

The ends were cut back, 2 bases at V and 6 bases at J, with 8 bases in the middle. This CDR3 comprises 12 residues. From germline, CDR1 is MNHEY and CDR2 SVGAGI. The source of this sequence is a woman aged 25 to 45 with glioma. Some clones in this sample may be carry-over from other donors' samples. V is TRBV6-5 and J is TRBJ2-7; D is unclear. Here the sequenced sample was PBMCs, taken from a glioma patient whose treatment included an IDH1 peptide vaccine. The DNA of the CDR3 is TGTGCCAGCAGTTACGGGCCGCGCGAGCAGTACTTC. This codes for CASSYGPREQYF.